The sequence of this T cell receptor beta chain was determined in a study of tumor and adjacent non-tumor tissue in lung cancer. Across the study: Histology: 12 adenocarcinoma, a couple of squamous cell carcinoma, 1 small cell lung cancer. Millions of productive TCRbeta reads were obtained per sample on average. Stage I to III disease affected about nine men and 5 women aged roughly 31 to 85.

The CDR3 runs to 15 residues. Germline V gene sequence: CDR1 SQVTM, CDR2 ANQGSEA. Trimming removed 6 bases from V and 0 bases from J, with 17 bases in between. Points from the study as a whole: In normal lung, the top 100 clones were significantly more dominant than in tumor.

The library came from three nested PCR rounds adapted from ARM-PCR protocols. Using its own MiXCR run on the multiplex PCR reads, TCRdb lists one record per CDR3 protein. The sample lists tens of thousands of distinct CDR3 sequences; 55% to 70% were seen once. This sample's RNA came from whole unsorted tissue. This non-tumor lung sample came from over 3 cm beyond the tumor edge. This clonotype was found a few times. Its antigen is as yet unknown. This clone may be a read error of a much larger clone one base away. The V gene is TRBV29-1, the J gene TRBJ2-5; the D is unclear. The sample consisted of distant non-tumor lung tissue. This clonotype originated in a woman aged 45-65 years with non-small cell lung cancer. The CDR3 DNA reads as TGCAGCGTCGGCCGAGGTCGGAATCACCAAGAGACCCAGTACTTC. It translates to CSVGRGRNHQETQYF.